This T cell receptor beta chain was profiled in a study of OX40 agonist ivuxolimab in advanced cancers. Study results and caveats: Undetermined was the antigen specificity of the expanded peripheral T cells.

Blood sampling was done at baseline, cycle 4 day 1, and cycle 7 day 1. Trimming shortened V by 6 bases and J by 0 bases, and 9 bases separated the two germline ends. From germline, CDR1 is LNHDA and CDR2 SQIVND (reference sequence). The CDR3 runs 14 residues. Details on this clone: The antigen is undetermined.

TCRdb keeps only in-frame clones here, not all; method: immunoSEQ multiplex PCR. The repertoire includes about 41,000 clones, about 80% of them detected once, and about 4% sits in the top ten. Here the sequenced sample was CD4+ or CD8+ T cells sorted from blood, taken in a trial of the OX40 agonist ivuxolimab. The genes are TRBV19 and TRBJ2-4; possibly TRBD1 or TRBD2 for D (5 bases each). This TCR came from an adult with an advanced solid tumor such as melanoma, head and neck, liver or kidney cancer. CDR3 DNA sequence: TGTGCCAGTAGCGGGGACCTAGCCAAAAACATTCAGTACTTC. Its translation: CASSGDLAKNIQYF.